This TCR beta chain was obtained from a study of cytomegalovirus exposure and HLA in healthy donors. Study in general: Researchers previously reported finding more than 100 million unique TCR beta sequences from 170 million or so T cells. Findings and limits, study-wide: The Asian-associated ancestry cluster reportedly had fewer N-insertions than the 666-donor mean in a later analysis. At a 0.05 false discovery rate, a later analysis found approximately 15,000 TCR beta sequences to be associated with HLA alleles.

PCR employed 60 Vbeta and 13 Jbeta primers. The assay was immunoSEQ multiplex PCR, and TCRdb's table has in-frame clones only and misses some. The sample contains some 120,000 clones, more than 75% of which appear only once. Though probably carrying unrecorded immune exposures, donors were nominally healthy at sampling. CDR1 is SGHRS and CDR2 is YFSETQ in the germline V gene. The CDR3 runs 15 residues. Unmatched junction bases numbered 10, after V lost 4 bases and J lost 5 bases. This clone was observed a handful of times. Its antigen is as yet unknown. Material: PBMCs. This sequence originates from a man aged 18 to 29 in good health and CMV-seronegative. The chain is built from TRBV5-1 and TRBJ2-5, with 8 bases fitting TRBD2. CDR3 DNA: TGCGCCAGCAGCCTGAGTGGACTAGCTTGGGAGACCCAGTACTTC. The encoded protein is CASSLSGLAWETQYF.